The rows below give T cell receptor beta chains drawn from one sample of a study of shared clonotypes between healthy human individuals. Clones were read by immunoSEQ multiplex PCR, and TCRdb kept only the in-frame ones, dropping some. The sample gives more than 2 million clones, about 95% of which show up once; 0.9% to 1.4% is in the top ten. The specimen was naive CD8+ T cells sorted from blood. These receptors originate from a man aged 18 to 30 in good health. Both conserved end residues are part of each CDR3. D genes are given only for firm matches. Some rows mark clone size as missing; the rest say once, few, many or name a class of expanded clone.

j_call clone_size d_call v_call cdr3_aa cdr3_nt
TRBJ2-1 . . TRBV2 CASSEWVSGNEQFF TGTGCCAGCAGTGAGTGGGTTAGCGGAAATGAGCAGTTCTTC
TRBJ2-1 . TRBD1 TRBV6-4 CASSVGTGGYNEQFF TGTGCCAGCAGTGTCGGGACAGGGGGCTACAATGAGCAGTTCTTC
TRBJ2-7 . . TRBV4-1 CASSQERQVYEQYF TGCGCCAGCAGCCAAGAGCGGCAGGTCTACGAGCAGTACTTC
TRBJ2-7 . TRBD1 TRBV30 CAWSGVRQGVGEQYF TGTGCCTGGAGTGGGGTGAGACAGGGGGTTGGCGAGCAGTACTTC
TRBJ2-5 once . TRBV7-6 CASSPIAPGVVKETQYF TGTGCCAGCAGCCCGATCGCTCCGGGGGTTGTCAAAGAGACCCAGTACTTC
TRBJ2-1 . . TRBV6-5 CASSSSLGYNEQFF TGTGCCAGCAGTTCCAGTTTGGGCTACAATGAGCAGTTCTTC
TRBJ2-2 . . TRBV19 CASSIPGWANTGELFF TGTGCCAGTAGTATTCCAGGGTGGGCGAACACCGGGGAGCTGTTTTTT
TRBJ1-3 . . TRBV30 CAWSVEPGNTIYF TGTGCCTGGAGTGTAGAGCCTGGAAACACCATATATTTT
TRBJ2-3 . TRBD2 TRBV7-2 CASSARDYLTDTQYF TGTGCCAGCAGCGCCCGGGACTACCTCACAGATACGCAGTATTTT
TRBJ2-7 . . TRBV4-1 CASSPLSGANSYEQYF TGCGCCAGCAGCCCTCTCTCGGGCGCGAACTCCTACGAGCAGTACTTC
TRBJ2-5 . . TRBV5-6 CASSSRQKETQYF TGTGCCAGCAGCTCTAGACAGAAAGAGACCCAGTACTTC
TRBJ2-5 . . TRBV29-1 CSAMTGMQETQYF TGCAGCGCCATGACAGGAATGCAAGAGACCCAGTACTTC
TRBJ2-2 once . TRBV30 CAWSAGAGGELFF TGTGCCTGGAGTGCCGGGGCTGGCGGGGAGCTGTTTTTT
TRBJ2-1 . . TRBV11-2 CASSPRGSYNEQFF TGTGCCAGCAGTCCGAGGGGCTCCTACAATGAGCAGTTCTTC
TRBJ2-2 . TRBD1 TRBV4-1 CASSQETGAGVTGELFF TGCGCCAGCAGCCAGGAGACAGGGGCTGGGGTCACCGGGGAGCTGTTTTTT
TRBJ2-7 . TRBD1 TRBV9 CASSPPGTGSDEQYF TGTGCCAGCAGCCCCCCCGGGACAGGGAGCGACGAGCAGTACTTC
TRBJ2-1 . . TRBV7-9 CASSLDGTEYNEQFF TGTGCCAGCAGCTTAGATGGGACGGAGTACAATGAGCAGTTCTTC
TRBJ2-5 . TRBD1 TRBV25-1 CASSGTGGETQYF TGTGCCAGCAGTGGGACAGGGGGGGAGACCCAGTACTTC
TRBJ1-1 . . TRBV28 CASSLIFGGNAEAFF TGTGCCAGCAGTCTGATATTTGGCGGGAACGCTGAAGCTTTCTTT
TRBJ2-3 . . TRBV5-4 CASSDPGTGTDTQYF TGTGCCAGCAGCGACCCGGGGACCGGCACAGATACGCAGTATTTT
TRBJ2-5 once . TRBV30 CAWTRGASETQYF TGTGCCTGGACCAGGGGCGCCAGCGAGACCCAGTACTTC
TRBJ1-2 once TRBD1 TRBV5-6 CASSIAGTGVIEGYGYTF TGTGCCAGCAGCATTGCCGGGACAGGGGTTATCGAGGGCTATGGCTACACCTTC
TRBJ2-5 . TRBD1 TRBV25-1 CASSPGQVLQETQYF TGTGCCAGCTCCCCGGGACAGGTCCTACAAGAGACCCAGTACTTC
TRBJ2-7 . TRBD1 TRBV9 CASSVGGGRYEQYF TGTGCCAGCAGCGTAGGAGGGGGCCGGTACGAGCAGTACTTC
TRBJ2-7 . TRBD2 TRBV13 CASSLRLTSGGASSYEQYF TGTGCCAGCAGCTTAAGGTTGACTAGCGGGGGGGCGAGCTCCTACGAGCAGTACTTC
TRBJ1-4 . . TRBV5-1 CASSPGWGTNEKLFF TGCGCCAGCAGCCCGGGATGGGGGACTAATGAAAAACTGTTTTTT
TRBJ2-2 few TRBD1 TRBV25-1 CASSRTGNTGELFF TGTGCCAGCAGTAGGACAGGGAACACCGGGGAGCTGTTTTTT
TRBJ2-1 . TRBD2 TRBV11-3 CASSSWTSGGSNEQFF TGTGCCAGCAGCTCGTGGACTAGCGGGGGCTCCAATGAGCAGTTCTTC
TRBJ2-7 . TRBD2 TRBV6-5 CASSYSVGRTVFEQYF TGTGCCAGCAGTTACTCGGTCGGGAGGACCGTTTTCGAGCAGTACTTC
TRBJ1-1 . TRBD1 TRBV2 CASSDSAGGTEAFF TGTGCCAGCAGTGATTCGGCAGGGGGCACTGAAGCTTTCTTT
TRBJ1-1 . . TRBV27 CASSSRAYLDTEAFF TGTGCCAGCAGTAGCCGGGCCTACCTGGACACTGAAGCTTTCTTT
TRBJ2-7 . . TRBV6-1 CASSERGPGYEQYF TGTGCCAGCAGTGAGCGGGGGCCTGGCTACGAGCAGTACTTC
TRBJ2-2 . . TRBV2 CASGGGTDITGELFF TGTGCCAGCGGGGGCGGGACAGACATCACCGGGGAGCTGTTTTTT
TRBJ2-7 . . TRBV28 CASSLSGDLPGYEQYF TGTGCCAGCAGTTTATCTGGGGACTTACCGGGGTACGAGCAGTACTTC
TRBJ1-1 . . TRBV12-5 CASAHMNTEAFF TGTGCTAGTGCCCACATGAACACTGAAGCTTTCTTT
TRBJ2-7 . . TRBV6-5 CASSYGGGASYEQYF TGTGCCAGCAGTTACGGAGGCGGGGCCTCCTACGAGCAGTACTTC
TRBJ2-6 . . TRBV21-1 CASSLPGQPVWKANVLTF TGTGCCAGCAGCCTTCCGGGACAACCCGTTTGGAAGGCCAACGTCCTGACTTTC
TRBJ2-7 . TRBD2 TRBV30 CAWSLNPFSGRRLEFYEQYF TGTGCCTGGAGTTTAAACCCTTTTAGCGGGAGACGCCTGGAATTCTACGAGCAGTACTTC
TRBJ1-4 . TRBD1 TRBV19 CASSTRDRLEKLFF TGTGCCAGTAGCACCCGGGACAGACTTGAAAAACTGTTTTTT
TRBJ2-7 . . TRBV21-1 CASAAPGNAYF TGTGCCAGCGCCGCTCCGGGGAATGCGTACTTC
TRBJ1-1 . . TRBV7-2 CASSLAKFAGEAFF TGTGCCAGCAGCTTAGCGAAATTCGCCGGTGAAGCTTTCTTT
TRBJ2-3 . TRBD2 TRBV6-6 CASSWAGLAGLDTQYF TGTGCCAGCAGTTGGGCGGGACTAGCGGGGTTAGATACGCAGTATTTT
TRBJ1-4 . . TRBV29-1 CSVGGWGATNEKLFF TGCAGCGTTGGGGGCTGGGGGGCAACTAATGAAAAACTGTTTTTT
TRBJ2-7 . TRBD1 TRBV29-1 CSVEVPGQVSYEQYF TGCAGCGTTGAAGTTCCGGGACAGGTCTCCTACGAGCAGTACTTC
TRBJ1-6 . . TRBV19 CASSNLPAYNSPLHF TGTGCCAGTAGTAATCTCCCTGCCTATAATTCACCCCTCCACTTT
TRBJ2-2 . . TRBV19 CASSIDQEYGELFF TGTGCCAGTAGTATAGATCAGGAGTATGGGGAGCTGTTTTTT
TRBJ2-2 . . TRBV11-3 CASSFHTGELFF TGTGCCAGCAGCTTTCACACCGGGGAGCTGTTTTTT
TRBJ2-1 . TRBD1 TRBV13 CASSSTGGDSPYNEQFF TGTGCCAGCAGCTCCACAGGGGGCGATTCCCCCTACAATGAGCAGTTCTTC
TRBJ2-7 . TRBD1 TRBV13 CASSRPGQGTYEQYF TGTGCCAGCAGCCGTCCGGGACAGGGGACCTACGAGCAGTACTTC
TRBJ2-2 . . TRBV6-5 CASSYSRGVEGELFF TGTGCCAGCAGTTACTCGAGGGGGGTTGAGGGAGAGCTGTTTTTT
TRBJ2-1 . TRBD2 TRBV4-3 CASSQDQLAGSYNEQFF TGCGCCAGCAGCCAAGACCAACTAGCGGGCTCCTACAATGAGCAGTTCTTC
TRBJ1-6 . . TRBV27 CASSFTQGNSPLHF TGTGCCAGCAGTTTCACACAGGGTAATTCACCCCTCCACTTT
TRBJ2-7 . TRBD1 TRBV7-9 CASTYGPSWQGAEEQYF TGTGCCAGCACCTACGGACCCAGTTGGCAGGGGGCGGAGGAGCAGTACTTC
TRBJ1-1 . . TRBV29-1 CSVEGGGAEAFF TGCAGCGTTGAAGGGGGTGGCGCCGAAGCTTTCTTT